These T cell receptor beta chains were read from a single sample in a study of T cells in Graves' hyperthyroidism and ophthalmopathy. TCRdb redid the calling of the multiplex PCR reads with MiXCR, one entry per CDR3 protein. The sample lists around 400,000 distinct CDR3 sequences, nearly 15% occurring once. The source material was blood. Receptors originate from a woman aged 60 to 75 with Graves' ophthalmopathy. Each CDR3 is given with its conserved first and last residue. The order of the fields is CDR3 protein, CDR3 DNA, clone size, J gene, D gene, V gene. The D gene is left open where the match is weak. The size field reads how often the clone was seen (once, few, many) or a class if it is expanded.

CDR3aa: CAWSPRGETQYF; CDR3nt: TGTGCCTGGAGCCCCCGAGGAGAGACCCAGTACTTC; abundance: many; j_gene: TRBJ2-5; d_gene: .; v_gene: TRBV30
CDR3aa: CASSLVSGGRYNEQFF; CDR3nt: TGTGCCAGCAGCTTAGTTTCGGGAGGCCGCTACAATGAGCAGTTCTTC; abundance: many; j_gene: TRBJ2-1; d_gene: TRBD2; v_gene: TRBV7-2
CDR3aa: CASGLVLTGDSPLHF; CDR3nt: TGTGCTAGTGGTTTGGTACTAACAGGCGATTCACCCCTCCACTTT; abundance: few; j_gene: TRBJ1-6; d_gene: .; v_gene: TRBV12-5
CDR3aa: CASSPRQGSTGELFF; CDR3nt: TGTGCCAGCTCACCACGACAGGGGAGCACCGGGGAGCTGTTTTTT; abundance: few; j_gene: TRBJ2-2; d_gene: TRBD1; v_gene: TRBV18
CDR3aa: CASSQDLVARNTEAFF; CDR3nt: TGTGCCAGCAGCCAAGATCTTGTGGCCAGGAACACTGAAGCTTTCTTT; abundance: many; j_gene: TRBJ1-1; d_gene: .; v_gene: TRBV3-1
CDR3aa: CATGGSSTDTQYF; CDR3nt: TGTGCCACCGGAGGGAGTTCCACAGATACGCAGTATTTT; abundance: many; j_gene: TRBJ2-3; d_gene: .; v_gene: TRBV24-1
CDR3aa: CASSVGFTEAFF; CDR3nt: TGTGCCAGCAGCGTAGGGTTTACTGAAGCTTTCTTT; abundance: few; j_gene: TRBJ1-1; d_gene: .; v_gene: TRBV9
CDR3aa: CASRPGLGGRYEQYF; CDR3nt: TGTGCCAGCCGCCCCGGTTTGGGGGGCAGGTACGAGCAGTACTTC; abundance: many; j_gene: TRBJ2-7; d_gene: .; v_gene: TRBV27
CDR3aa: CASSQDPGTGGYEQFF; CDR3nt: TGCGCCAGCAGCCAAGATCCCGGGACAGGGGGCTATGAGCAGTTCTTC; abundance: few; j_gene: TRBJ2-1; d_gene: TRBD1; v_gene: TRBV3-1
CDR3aa: CSARQSSGRGDEQFF; CDR3nt: TGCAGTGCTAGACAGTCTAGCGGGAGGGGGGATGAGCAGTTCTTC; abundance: few; j_gene: TRBJ2-1; d_gene: TRBD2; v_gene: TRBV20-1
CDR3aa: CSANGLYQETQYF; CDR3nt: TGCAGTGCTAATGGGCTTTACCAAGAGACCCAGTACTTC; abundance: many; j_gene: TRBJ2-5; d_gene: .; v_gene: TRBV20-1
CDR3aa: CASSPTSGLTTRETQYF; CDR3nt: TGTGCCAGCAGTCCCACGTCGGGACTAACGACCCGAGAGACCCAGTACTTC; abundance: many; j_gene: TRBJ2-5; d_gene: TRBD2; v_gene: TRBV28